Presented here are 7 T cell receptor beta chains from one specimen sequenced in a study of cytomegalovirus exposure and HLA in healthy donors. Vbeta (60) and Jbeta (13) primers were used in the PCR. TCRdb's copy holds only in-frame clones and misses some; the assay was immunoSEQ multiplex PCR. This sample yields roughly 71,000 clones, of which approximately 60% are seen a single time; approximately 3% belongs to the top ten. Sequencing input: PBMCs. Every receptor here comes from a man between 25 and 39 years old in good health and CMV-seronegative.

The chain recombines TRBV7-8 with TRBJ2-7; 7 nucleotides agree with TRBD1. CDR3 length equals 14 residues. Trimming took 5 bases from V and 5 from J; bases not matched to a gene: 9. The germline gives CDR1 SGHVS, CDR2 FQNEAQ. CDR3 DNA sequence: TGTGCCAGCAGCCCCACAGGGGATGGTGACGAGCAGTACTTC. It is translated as CASSPTGDGDEQYF.

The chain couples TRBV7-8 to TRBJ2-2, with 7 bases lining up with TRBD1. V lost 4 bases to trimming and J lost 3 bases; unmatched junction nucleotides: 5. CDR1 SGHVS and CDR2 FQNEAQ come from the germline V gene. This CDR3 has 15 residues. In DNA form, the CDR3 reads TGTGCCAGCAGCTACCGGGACAGTTACACCGGGGAGCTGTTTTTT. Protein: CASSYRDSYTGELFF.

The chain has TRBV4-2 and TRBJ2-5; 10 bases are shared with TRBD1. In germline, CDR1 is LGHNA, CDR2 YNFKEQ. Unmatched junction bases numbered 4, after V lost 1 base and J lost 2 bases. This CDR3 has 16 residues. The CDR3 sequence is CASSQASDRGQETQYF. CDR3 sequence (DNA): TGTGCCAGCAGCCAAGCGTCGGACAGGGGGCAAGAGACCCAGTACTTC.

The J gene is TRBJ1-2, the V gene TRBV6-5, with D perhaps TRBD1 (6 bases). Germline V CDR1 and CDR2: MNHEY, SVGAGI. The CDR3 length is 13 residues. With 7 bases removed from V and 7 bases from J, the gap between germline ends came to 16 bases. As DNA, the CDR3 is TGTGCCAGCAAAGCGGACAGCTCGAGTGGCTACACCTTC. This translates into CASKADSSSGYTF.

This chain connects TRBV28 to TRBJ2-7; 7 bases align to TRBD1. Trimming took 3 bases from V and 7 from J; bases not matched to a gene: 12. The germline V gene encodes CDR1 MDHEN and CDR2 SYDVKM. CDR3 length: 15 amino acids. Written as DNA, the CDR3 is TGTGCCAGCAGTTTGTTGACAGGGATGGGTCGGGAGCAGTACTTC. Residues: CASSLLTGMGREQYF.

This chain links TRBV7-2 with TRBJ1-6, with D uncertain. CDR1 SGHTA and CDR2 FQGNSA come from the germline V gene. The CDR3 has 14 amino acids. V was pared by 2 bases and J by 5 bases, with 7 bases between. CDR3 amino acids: CASSLYGDNSPLHF. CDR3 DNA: TGTGCCAGCAGCTTATACGGGGATAATTCACCCCTCCACTTT.

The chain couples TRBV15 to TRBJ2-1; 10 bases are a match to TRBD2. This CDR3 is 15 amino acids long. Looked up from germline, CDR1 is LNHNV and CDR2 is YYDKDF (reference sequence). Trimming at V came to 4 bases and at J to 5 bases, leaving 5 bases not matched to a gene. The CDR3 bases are TGTGCCACCAGCAATCTAGCGGGGGTTGACAATGAGCAGTTCTTC. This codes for CATSNLAGVDNEQFF.